What follows are 9 T cell receptor beta chains derived from one specimen sequenced in a study of blood T cells in healthy people across ages. Sample-barcoded 5' priming and a J-beta primer mix drove a second PCR of roughly 6 to 12 cycles. A single record per CDR3 protein comes from TCRdb applying MiXCR to the 5' RACE reads. The sample lists around 940,000 distinct CDR3 sequences; roughly half were seen once. The material sequenced was blood. The receptors here all came from a woman aged 55-70 years in good health.

This clonotype was counted between two and nine times. This sequence joins TRBV7-3 and TRBJ2-2; D is unclear. In germline, CDR1 is SGHTA, CDR2 FQGTGA. The CDR3 covers 15 residues. V gave up 5 bases and J gave up 0 bases, with 10 bases separating them. As DNA, the CDR3 is TGTGCCAGCAGCCGGTTAGGAACGAACACCGGGGAGCTGTTTTTT. Amino acid sequence: CASSRLGTNTGELFF.

This chain uses TRBV20-1 with TRBJ2-3, with 11 bases fitting TRBD2. Germline-derived CDR1 and CDR2 are DFQATT and SNEGSKA (reference sequence). This CDR3 contains 20 residues. The trim removed 0 bases at V and 0 bases at J, leaving 14 bases unmatched. DNA for the CDR3: TGCAGTGCTAGAGATTTGCGACTAGCGGGATGGATAGCTAGCACAGATACGCAGTATTTT. Its protein is CSARDLRLAGWIASTDTQYF.

The CDR3 DNA reads TGTGCCAGCAGCCGCGGACAGTTAGCGTACGAGCAGTACTTC. It codes for CASSRGQLAYEQYF. The V and J genes are TRBV4-2 and TRBJ2-7; D possibly corresponds to TRBD1 (6 bases). Trimming took 4 bases from V and 4 from J, leaving 14 bases between them. Germline-derived CDR1 and CDR2 are LGHNA and YNFKEQ. The CDR3 contains 14 residues.

The V call is TRBV10-2, the J call TRBJ2-7; tentatively, D is TRBD2 (7 bases). There are 14 residues in the CDR3. CDR1 is WSHSY and CDR2 is SAAADI in the germline V gene. Trimming removed 2 bases from V and 5 bases from J, with 13 bases in between. The CDR3 sequence is CASSEAGGGHEQYF. The CDR3 DNA is TGCGCCAGCAGTGAGGCTGGCGGGGGCCACGAGCAGTACTTC.

There are a few counts of this clonotype. The rearrangement joins TRBV4-1 to TRBJ1-2; 7 bases are a match to TRBD1. CDR3 size: 14 residues. With 6 bases clipped from V and 6 bases from J, the junction kept 10 bases outside the gene matches. Germline CDR1 MGHRA, CDR2 YSYEKL. The CDR3 region has the DNA TGCGCCAGCAGATCCCTACGACAGGGCAATGGCTACACCTTC. Translated, it gives CASRSLRQGNGYTF.

The chain joins TRBV27 to TRBJ2-5; D remains ambiguous. In germline, CDR1 is MNHEY, CDR2 SMNVEV (reference sequence). V lost 6 bases to trimming and J lost 2 bases, with 10 bases between them. The CDR3 covers 13 residues. This chain's CDR3 is CASRGLGQETQYF. CDR3 sequence (DNA): TGTGCCAGCAGGGGGTTAGGACAAGAGACCCAGTACTTC.

The sample holds one count of this clonotype. The chain carries TRBV12-3 or TRBV12-4 and TRBJ2-3; 7 nucleotides line up with TRBD2. This CDR3 contains 15 residues. The V gene end was trimmed by 1 base and the J gene end by 6 bases; junction bases not matched to a gene: 7. CDR3 loop: CASSLGLGGSDTQYF. In DNA form, the CDR3 reads TGTGCCAGCAGTTTAGGGCTTGGCGGGAGTGATACGCAGTATTTT.

V and J are TRBV2 and TRBJ2-4; unclear D gene. The better agreement between TRBJ2-7 and the DNA end casts doubt on the J call. This CDR3 contains 13 residues. Per germline, CDR1 SNHLY and CDR2 FYNNEI. For the CDR3, the DNA is TGTGCCAGCAATGCTTGGACCTCCTACGAGCAGTACTTC. Translation: CASNAWTSYEQYF.

The rearrangement links TRBV20-1 to TRBJ2-1; no clear D. V lost 6 bases, J lost 1 base, and 10 bases lay in between. Germline values: CDR1 DFQATT, CDR2 SNEGSKA (reference sequence). The CDR3 contains 13 residues. The CDR3 spells CSATEMSYNEQFF. Written as DNA, the CDR3 is TGCAGTGCCACCGAAATGTCCTACAATGAGCAGTTCTTC.